This entry describes one T cell receptor (beta chain). Antigen unknown. The sample comes from a study of T cell responses to AZD1222 COVID-19 vaccine. General study points: Unmutated variant regions reportedly attract nearly half of all spike-specific TCRs. Increases in Spike-specific TCR breadth and depth were seen after two AZD1222 doses.

Germline assignment: CDR1 SGHTA and CDR2 FQGNSA. With 4 bases removed from V and 8 bases from J, the gap between germline ends came to 19 bases. The CDR3 has 15 residues. Second doses were pooled across both intervals (about 4 or about 12 weeks). The method was immunoSEQ multiplex PCR; TCRdb's version includes in-frame clones alone and lacks a portion of them. Among about 70,000 clones listed, 90% were seen once. The rearrangement joins TRBV7-2 to TRBJ2-3; D may match TRBD1 or TRBD2 (6 bases each). This receptor was identified in an adult who received the AZD1222 COVID-19 vaccine. Source: peripheral blood, taken 28 days after the second AZD1222 dose. The CDR3 sequence: CASSWSVAEGGTQYF. The CDR3 DNA is TGTGCCAGCAGCTGGTCGGTAGCGGAAGGGGGTACGCAGTATTTT.